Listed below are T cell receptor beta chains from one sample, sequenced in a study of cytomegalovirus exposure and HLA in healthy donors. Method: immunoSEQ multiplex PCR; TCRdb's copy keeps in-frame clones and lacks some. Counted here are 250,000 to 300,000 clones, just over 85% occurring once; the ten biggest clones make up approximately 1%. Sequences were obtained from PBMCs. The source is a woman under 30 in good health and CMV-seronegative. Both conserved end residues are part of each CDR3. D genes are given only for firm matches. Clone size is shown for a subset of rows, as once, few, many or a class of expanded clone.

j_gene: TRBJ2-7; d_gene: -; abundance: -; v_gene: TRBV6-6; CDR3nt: TGTGCCAGCAGTTATCTGGCAGGGCGTTCCTACGAGCAGTACTTC; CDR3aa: CASSYLAGRSYEQYF
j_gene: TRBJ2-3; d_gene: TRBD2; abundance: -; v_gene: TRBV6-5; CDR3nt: TGTGCCAGCAGTGGGGCTAGCGGCTACACAGATACGCAGTATTTT; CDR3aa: CASSGASGYTDTQYF
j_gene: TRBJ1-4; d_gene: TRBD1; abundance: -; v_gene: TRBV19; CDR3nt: TGTGCCAGTAGTATAGGGGACAGGGGTCCTAATGAAAAACTGTTTTTT; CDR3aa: CASSIGDRGPNEKLFF
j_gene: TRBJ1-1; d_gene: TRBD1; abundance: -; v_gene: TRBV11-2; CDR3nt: TGTGCCAGCATTCTACAGGGGACGATGAACACTGAAGCTTTCTTT; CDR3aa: CASILQGTMNTEAFF
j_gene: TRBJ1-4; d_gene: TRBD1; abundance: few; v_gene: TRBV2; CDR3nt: TGTGCCAGCAGAAAGGGACAGGGAAATGAAAAACTGTTTTTT; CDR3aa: CASRKGQGNEKLFF
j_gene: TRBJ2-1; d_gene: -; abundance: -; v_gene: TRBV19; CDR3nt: TGTGCCAGTAGTAGCGATGAGCAGTTCTTC; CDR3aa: CASSSDEQFF
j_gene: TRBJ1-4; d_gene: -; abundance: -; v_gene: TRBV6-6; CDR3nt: TGTGCCAGCACCCGCAGGGGTCCCGCAACTAATGAAAAACTGTTTTTT; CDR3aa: CASTRRGPATNEKLFF
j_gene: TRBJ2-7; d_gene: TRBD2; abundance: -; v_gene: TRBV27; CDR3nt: TGTGCCAGCAGTCCGGCGACAGCGGGAGCTAGCGAGCAGTACTTC; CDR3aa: CASSPATAGASEQYF
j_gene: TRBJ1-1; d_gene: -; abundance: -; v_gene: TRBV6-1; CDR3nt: TGTGCCAGCAGGGAGGGTCCCTTTAAGAACACTGAAGCTTTCTTT; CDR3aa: CASREGPFKNTEAFF
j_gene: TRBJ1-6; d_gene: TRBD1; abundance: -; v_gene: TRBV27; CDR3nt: TGTGCCAGCAGTCTCAATCGGGACAGCCTGTACAATAATTCACCCCTCCACTTT; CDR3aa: CASSLNRDSLYNNSPLHF
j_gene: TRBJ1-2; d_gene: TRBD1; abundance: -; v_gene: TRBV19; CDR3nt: TGTGCCAGTAGGGTGGGACAGGGGAACTATGGCTACACCTTC; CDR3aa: CASRVGQGNYGYTF
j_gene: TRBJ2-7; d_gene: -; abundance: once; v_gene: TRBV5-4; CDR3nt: TGTGCCAGCAGTCAAAGGAGTCGGGAAATGTACGAGCAGTACTTC; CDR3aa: CASSQRSREMYEQYF
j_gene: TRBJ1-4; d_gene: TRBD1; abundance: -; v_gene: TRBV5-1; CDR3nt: TGCGCCAGCAGCTCGGGACAGGGTTTAGGGGAGGAAAAACTGTTTTTT; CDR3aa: CASSSGQGLGEEKLFF
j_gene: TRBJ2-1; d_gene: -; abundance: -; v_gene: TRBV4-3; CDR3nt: TGCGCCAGCAGCCCAGGGCGGCGGAGCTCCTACAATGAGCAGTTCTTC; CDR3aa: CASSPGRRSSYNEQFF
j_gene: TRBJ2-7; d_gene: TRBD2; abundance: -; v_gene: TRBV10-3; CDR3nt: TGTGCCATCACCGGAGGGCTAGCGGGGGACGAGCAGTACTTC; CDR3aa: CAITGGLAGDEQYF
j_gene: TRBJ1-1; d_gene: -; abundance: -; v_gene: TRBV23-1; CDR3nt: TGCGCCAGCAGTAGGACGTACAGCGGAGGCTGTGAAGCTTTCTTT; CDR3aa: CASSRTYSGGCEAFF
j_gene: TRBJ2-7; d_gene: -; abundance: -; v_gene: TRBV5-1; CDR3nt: TGCGCCAGCAGTAGCGGTTTTCTTTACGAGCAGTACTTC; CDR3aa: CASSSGFLYEQYF
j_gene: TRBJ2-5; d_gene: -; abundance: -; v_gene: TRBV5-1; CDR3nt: TGCGCCAGCGCTAGGGATACTAGGGAGACCCAGTACTTC; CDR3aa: CASARDTRETQYF
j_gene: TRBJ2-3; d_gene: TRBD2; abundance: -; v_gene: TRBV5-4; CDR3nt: TGTGCCAGCAGCGGACAGCGGGGGGATACAGATACGCAGTATTTT; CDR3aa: CASSGQRGDTDTQYF